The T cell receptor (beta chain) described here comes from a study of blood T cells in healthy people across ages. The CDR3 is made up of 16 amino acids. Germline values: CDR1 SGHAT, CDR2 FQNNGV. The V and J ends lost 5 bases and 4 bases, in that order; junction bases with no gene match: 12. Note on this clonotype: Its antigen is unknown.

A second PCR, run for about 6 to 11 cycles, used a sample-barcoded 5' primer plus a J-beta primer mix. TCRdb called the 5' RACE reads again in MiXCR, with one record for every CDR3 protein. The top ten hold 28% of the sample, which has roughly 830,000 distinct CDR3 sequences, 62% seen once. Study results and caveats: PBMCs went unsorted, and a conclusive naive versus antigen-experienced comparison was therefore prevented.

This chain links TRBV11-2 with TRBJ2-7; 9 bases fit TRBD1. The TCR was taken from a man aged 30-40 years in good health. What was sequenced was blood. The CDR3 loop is CASSLLQGALVYEQYF. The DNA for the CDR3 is TGTGCCAGCAGCCTATTACAGGGGGCCCTGGTGTACGAGCAGTACTTC.